A selection of T cell receptor beta chains follows, all from one sample in a study of cytomegalovirus exposure and HLA in healthy donors. Repertoires were generated with immunoSEQ multiplex PCR, while TCRdb's copy carries only in-frame clones and drops some. The sample includes 150,000 or so clones, approximately 82% seen only once; the top ten take approximately 1.5%. Sequencing was performed on PBMCs. The origin of the receptors is a man aged 25 to 45 in good health and CMV-seropositive. The CDR3 runs from the conserved cysteine through the conserved F or W.

j_call v_call cdr3_aa
TRBJ2-5 TRBV7-9 CASSGRAGGTQETQYF
TRBJ2-3 TRBV11-2 CASSASTSGGQSTQYF
TRBJ1-6 TRBV30 CAWSILINSPLHF
TRBJ1-6 TRBV7-9 CASSSGDRVLSSPLHF
TRBJ2-7 TRBV11-2 CASSLWGTGVAYEQYF
TRBJ1-2 TRBV27 CASSPGTVYGYTF
TRBJ2-7 TRBV9 CASSVEGLAGNEQYF
TRBJ2-3 TRBV19 CASSSPGQGFTDTQYF
TRBJ1-1 TRBV18 CASSTREGMNTEAFF
TRBJ1-5 TRBV29-1 CSSREQGNNQPQHF
TRBJ1-1 TRBV19 CASSYWTQNTEAFF
TRBJ1-4 TRBV5-1 CASSLRDRANEKLFF
TRBJ1-1 TRBV19 CASSIAAGGNTEAFF
TRBJ2-3 TRBV10-3 CAISEDSVTDTQYF
TRBJ2-7 TRBV4-1 CASSQESASGIYEQYF
TRBJ2-3 TRBV7-3 CASSQAGHGTDTQYF